This TCR beta chain was recorded in a study of response to subunit inactivated influenza vaccine. Study results and caveats: Each seasonal flu vaccination may recruit only limited new T cells, authors suggested.

Germline V gene data show CDR1 as MRHNA and CDR2 as SNTAGT. V was clipped by 5 bases and J by 4 bases, with 10 bases between them. The CDR3 length is 13 residues. Comment on this clonotype: Antigen: not known.

TCRdb redid the calling of the RT-PCR reads with MiXCR, one entry per CDR3 protein. The sample gives approximately 500,000 distinct CDR3 sequences, 12% to 15% of which show up once; 8.5% to 14% is in the top ten. The chain joins TRBV6-4 to TRBJ2-3; D remains ambiguous. This TCR was recovered from a man between 50 and 59 years old who received an inactivated influenza vaccine. The material was PBMCs from blood, obtained 11 to 12 days after vaccination. CDR3: CASSIQEADTQYF. The DNA for the CDR3 is TGTGCCAGCAGTATTCAAGAGGCAGATACGCAGTATTTT.